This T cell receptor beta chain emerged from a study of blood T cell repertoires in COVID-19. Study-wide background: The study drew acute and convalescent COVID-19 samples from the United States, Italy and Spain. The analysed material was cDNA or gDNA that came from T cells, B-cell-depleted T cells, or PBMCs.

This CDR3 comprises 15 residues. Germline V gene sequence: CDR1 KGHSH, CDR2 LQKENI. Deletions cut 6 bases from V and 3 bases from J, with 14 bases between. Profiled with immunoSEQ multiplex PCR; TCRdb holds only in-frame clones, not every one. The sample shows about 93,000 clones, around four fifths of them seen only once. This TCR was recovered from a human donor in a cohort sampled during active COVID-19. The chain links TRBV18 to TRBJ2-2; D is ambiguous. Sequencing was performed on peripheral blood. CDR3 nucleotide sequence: TGTGCCAGCTCTCCGGTGTTTGACTACACCGGGGAGCTGTTTTTT. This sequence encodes CASSPVFDYTGELFF.